This entry concerns a single TCR beta chain. The data stem from a study of blood T cell repertoires in COVID-19. Study context: Samples representing acute and convalescent COVID-19 were sourced from the United States, Italy and Spain.

In the original workflow: Amplification from reference gene primers served as the basis for estimated nucleated cell counts. Method: immunoSEQ multiplex PCR; TCRdb's copy keeps in-frame clones and lacks some. V and J calls and clone size are copied from that table; D and trimming were computed from the DNA. In the table there are some 320,000 clones, under 95% of which are singletons. The CDR3 extends over 15 amino acids. Trimming removed 5 bases at V and 4 bases at J, with 18 bases between. Germline CDR1 reads LNHNV; CDR2 reads YYDKDF (reference sequence). Assignments of participants to cohorts depended upon their own reported clinical history. Recovered participants had two consecutive negative NP/OP PCR tests, healthcare professional clearance, or symptom resolution.

What was sequenced was PBMCs or T cells enriched from blood (not recorded which). The rearrangement links TRBV15 to TRBJ2-7; tentatively, D is TRBD1 (6 bases). This TCR was recovered from a man aged 55 to 70 who had recovered from COVID-19. The CDR3 loop is CATSEVSTGSYEQYF. CDR3 DNA: TGTGCCACCAGCGAGGTTTCCACAGGGAGTTACGAGCAGTACTTC.